This TCR beta chain was captured in a study of T cell changes during pregnancy in multiple sclerosis (dated by TCRdb to the late 2010s). In terms of the full investigation: Changes in the T cell repertoire over the course of pregnancy were examined in this study in women with multiple sclerosis.

With regard to this clone: There is no known antigen for this receptor. Sequence at one end of the junction differs from germline and may be a read error.

The library was generated by the immunoSEQ multiplex PCR assay. TCRdb provides this immuneACCESS table in a form limited to in-frame rearrangements. Some clones are lacking; in checked studies, under half of them reflect an unresolved V gene, and why the rest are absent is not known. In this sample the table shows 90,000 to 120,000 clones, 92% of which occur a single time. In total, the top ten clones hold around 0.8% of the sample. The CDR3 goes from the cysteine to the phenylalanine over 15 residues. Only the CDR3 DNA stays, 45 bases, in frame from base 1. The germline V gene (reference sequence) provides CDR1 SSHAT and CDR2 FNYEAQ.

The chain joins TRBV7-7 to TRBJ2-7; TRBD2 matches 11 bases in the middle. The receptor was isolated from a female donor in good health, enrolled as a control in a pregnancy study. The source material was peripheral blood, sampled in the third trimester of pregnancy. CDR3 sequence: CASSLGLADTYEQYF. The sequenced DNA: TGTGCTAGCAGCCTGGGACTAGCGGATACCTACGAGCAGTACTTC.